The sequence of this T cell receptor (beta chain) was determined in a study of beta chain features in type 1 diabetes. This clone was found a few times. The sequenced template was cDNA made from the entire isolated RNA. Profiled with immunoSEQ multiplex PCR; TCRdb holds only in-frame clones, not every one. In the table there are about 250,000 clones, roughly 15% of which are singletons. V shed 1 base and J 2 bases; nucleotides not matched to a gene: 4. The germline gives CDR1 SGHAT, CDR2 FQNNGV. The CDR3 loop spans 15 amino acids. The receptor was derived from a middle-aged woman in good health. The chain uses TRBV11-2 and TRBJ2-5; 7 nucleotides agree with TRBD1. The sample consisted of naive CD4+ T cells from blood. CDR3: CASSLVGGTQETQYF. The CDR3 DNA reads as TGTGCCAGCAGCTTAGTAGGGGGCACACAAGAGACCCAGTACTTC.